A single sample is the source of the 21 T cell receptor beta chains below, sequenced in a study of blood T cell repertoires in COVID-19. The protocol was immunoSEQ multiplex PCR, while the TCRdb copy is restricted to in-frame clones and leaves out a portion. Seen here are 350,000 to 450,000 clones, approximately 89% observed once, and the top ten hold roughly 1.4%. The sequencing input was peripheral blood. The source is a woman in her thirties or forties with COVID-19, enrolled during active disease.

The chain uses TRBV19 and TRBJ1-4, with TRBD1 identical over 10 bases. The junction had 6 bases not matched to a gene; V was cut back by 6 bases and J by 8 bases. Germline assignment: CDR1 LNHDA and CDR2 SQIVND (reference sequence). CDR3 length equals 14 residues. CDR3 nucleotides: TGTGCCAGTAGCCCGGGACAGGGGTACGAAAAACTGTTTTTT. It yields the protein CASSPGQGYEKLFF.

This CDR3 is CASSILGGTAGAFF. CDR3 nucleotide sequence: TGTGCCAGTAGTATCCTCGGCGGAACCGCTGGGGCTTTCTTT. The V gene is TRBV19, the J gene TRBJ1-1; no reliable D call. This CDR3 contains 14 residues. V lost 3 bases and J 11 bases, leaving 19 bases between the germline ends. Germline V gene lookup returns CDR1 LNHDA and CDR2 SQIVND (reference sequence).

The gene calls are TRBV18 and TRBJ2-1; 9 bases map to TRBD2. The CDR3 is 15 amino acids. Trimming removed 2 bases from V and 7 bases from J; junction bases left unmatched: 6. Germline loops: CDR1 KGHSH, CDR2 LQKENI. The CDR3 nucleotides read TGTGCCAGCTCACCATCGGCGGGGGGGCCTAATGAGCAGTTCTTC. It yields the protein CASSPSAGGPNEQFF.

The chain has TRBV4-1 and TRBJ2-5; D not certain. The CDR3 sequence is 13 residues long. Germline CDR1 is MGHRA and CDR2 is YSYEKL. The V end lost 1 base, the J end lost 5 bases, and 8 bases lay between the germline ends. CDR3 region: CASSQAHTETQYF. CDR3 nucleotide sequence: TGCGCCAGCAGCCAAGCTCACACGGAGACCCAGTACTTC.

The rearrangement links TRBV7-2 to TRBJ2-7, with 7 bases aligning to TRBD1. The germline CDR1 and CDR2 sequences are SGHTA and FQGNSA. This CDR3 comprises 14 residues. V lost 6 bases, J lost 2 bases, and 7 bases stayed unmatched. CDR3 residues: CASRNGQEPYEQYF. CDR3 bases: TGTGCCAGCAGAAACGGACAGGAGCCCTACGAGCAGTACTTC. Drawing the rest from reference TRBV7-2 and TRBJ2-7, the complete variable domain is GAGVSQSPSNKVTEKGKDVELRCDPISGHTALYWYRQSLGQGLEFLIYFQGNSAPDKSGLPSDRFSAERTGGSVSTLTIQRTQQEDSAVYLCASRNGQEPYEQYFGPGTRLTVT.

V and J are TRBV7-9 and TRBJ2-1; possible D gene TRBD2, 5 bases. V shed 3 bases and J shed 5 bases, with 8 bases lying between them. CDR3 length equals 13 residues. Germline loops: CDR1 SEHNR, CDR2 FQNEAQ (reference sequence). The CDR3 reads CASSFGIHNEQFF. The CDR3 DNA reads TGTGCCAGCAGCTTCGGGATCCACAATGAGCAGTTCTTC. The variable domain in full, with the rest retrieved from reference TRBV7-9 and TRBJ2-1, is DTGVSQNPRHKITKRGQNVTFRCDPISEHNRLYWYRQTLGQGPEFLTYFQNEAQLEKSRLLSDRFSAERPKGSFSTLEIQRTEQGDSAMYLCASSFGIHNEQFFGPGTRLTVL.

The genes are TRBV30 and TRBJ2-1, with TRBD2 as a possible D gene (5 bases). Trimming removed 2 bases from V and 9 bases from J, with 14 bases in between. Germline CDR1 is GTSNPN and CDR2 is SVGIG (reference sequence). The CDR3 runs to 13 residues. CDR3 in amino acids: CAWSRPRGTEQFF. CDR3 nucleotides: TGTGCCTGGAGTCGCCCCCGGGGTACTGAGCAGTTCTTC.

This chain joins TRBV6-5 and TRBJ1-1, with D unresolved. Germline V CDR1 and CDR2: MNHEY, SVGAGI. V shed 3 bases and J shed 7 bases, with 21 bases lying between them. This CDR3 contains 16 residues. In nucleotides, the CDR3 is TGTGCCAGCAGTTATTGGACTCCCCAAAGAGAAGATGAAGCTTTCTTT. Its protein is CASSYWTPQREDEAFF.

The chain links TRBV25-1 to TRBJ1-6, with D perhaps TRBD1 (6 bases). Germline assignment: CDR1 MGHDK and CDR2 SYGVNS. V lost 4 bases to trimming and J lost 12 bases, with 22 bases between them. CDR3 length: 16 residues. CDR3 sequence: CASSVSTGSFVLPLHF. CDR3 in DNA: TGTGCCAGCAGTGTCTCAACAGGGTCGTTCGTGTTACCCCTCCACTTT.

The chain couples TRBV19 to TRBJ2-2, with D tentatively TRBD2 (5 bases). Germline V lookup: CDR1 LNHDA, CDR2 SQIVND (reference sequence). The CDR3 sequence is 15 residues long. Trimming removed 7 bases at V and 0 bases at J, with 12 bases between. Here the CDR3 reads CASTPWTANTGELFF. The CDR3 nucleotides are TGTGCCAGTACCCCATGGACTGCGAACACCGGGGAGCTGTTTTTT.

A word on this clone: Other DNA sequences from this sample encode an identical CDR3 as well. Here the CDR3 DNA reads TGTGCCAGCAGCCTGGGACAGACCTATGGCTACACCTTC. Amino acids: CASSLGQTYGYTF. The chain uses TRBV12-3 or TRBV12-4 and TRBJ1-2; 7 positions match TRBD1. This CDR3 is 13 amino acids long. With 6 bases clipped from V and 4 bases from J, the junction kept 5 bases outside the gene matches.

CDR3 DNA sequence: TGCGCCAGCAGCTTAATGGGACAGGGACTAAACATTCAGTACTTC. This gives the protein CASSLMGQGLNIQYF. This sequence joins TRBV5-1 and TRBJ2-4; 9 bases are a match to TRBD1. The CDR3 is 15 amino acids. Germline V CDR1 and CDR2: SGHRS, YFSETQ. Trimming took 2 bases from V and 6 from J; bases not matched to a gene: 6.

This chain uses TRBV7-2 with TRBJ1-1, with D unresolved. From germline, CDR1 is SGHTA and CDR2 FQGNSA. Between the trimmed V and J ends, which lost 1 base and 0 bases, there was a span of 9 bases. CDR3 length: 15 residues. The CDR3 sequence is CASSLDWAMNTEAFF. The CDR3 nucleotides are TGTGCCAGCAGCTTAGATTGGGCCATGAACACTGAAGCTTTCTTT.

This sequence joins TRBV7-8 and TRBJ1-2; D is perhaps TRBD1 (6 bases). The CDR3 is made up of 15 amino acids. Germline V gene data show CDR1 as SGHVS and CDR2 as FQNEAQ. Between the trimmed V and J ends, which lost 1 base and 4 bases, there was a span of 13 bases. CDR3 nucleotide sequence: TGTGCCAGCAGCTTAGAGGCTGGACAGCCCTATGGCTACACCTTC. It specifies CASSLEAGQPYGYTF.

The genes are TRBV19 and TRBJ2-5; the D gene is possibly TRBD1 (5 bases). The germline CDR1 and CDR2 sequences are LNHDA and SQIVND (reference sequence). V lost 2 bases and J lost 5, with 21 bases in between. The CDR3 contains 17 residues. The CDR3 loop reads CASSIPSLGLKGETQYF. The CDR3 nucleotides read TGTGCCAGTAGTATACCCTCTCTTGGGTTAAAGGGGGAGACCCAGTACTTC. Combining the CDR3 with reference TRBV19 and TRBJ2-5 gives the whole variable domain DGGITQSPKYLFRKEGQNVTLSCEQNLNHDAMYWYRQDPGQGLRLIYYSQIVNDFQKGDIAEGYSVSREKKESFPLTVTSAQKNPTAFYLCASSIPSLGLKGETQYFGPGTRLLVL.

This clone was recorded once. The chain combines TRBV5-1 with TRBJ1-1; D unclear. Trimming removed 0 bases from V and 0 bases from J, with 12 bases in between. Germline CDR1 SGHRS, CDR2 YFSETQ. The CDR3 sequence is 16 residues long. In DNA, the CDR3 is TGCGCCAGCAGCTTGGCCTTCGGGGAAATGAACACTGAAGCTTTCTTT. Translation: CASSLAFGEMNTEAFF.

This chain uses TRBV9 with TRBJ1-1, with a weak D call TRBD1 (5 bases). Germline V lookup: CDR1 SGDLS, CDR2 YYNGEE. Trimming took 2 bases from V and 4 from J, leaving 9 bases between them. CDR3 length: 13 residues. The CDR3 DNA sequence: TGTGCCAGCAGCGTGGGAGGGACCACTGAAGCTTTCTTT. It specifies CASSVGGTTEAFF. The complete variable domain, with remaining parts taken from reference TRBV9 and TRBJ1-1, reads DSGVTQTPKHLITATGQRVTLRCSPRSGDLSVYWYQQSLDQGLQFLIQYYNGEERAKGNILERFSAQQFPDLHSELNLSSLELGDSALYFCASSVGGTTEAFFGQGTRLTVV.

The genes are TRBV5-1 and TRBJ2-7; 12 bases agree with TRBD2. Germline V gene sequence: CDR1 SGHRS, CDR2 YFSETQ. The CDR3 has 15 amino acids. V trimming: 1 base; J trimming: 7 bases; junction bases outside the gene matches: 6. Here the CDR3 reads CASSLIPSGGAEQYF. The CDR3 nucleotides read TGCGCCAGCAGCTTGATCCCTAGCGGGGGGGCGGAGCAGTACTTC.

The J gene is TRBJ2-7, the V gene TRBV2; possibly TRBD2 for D (6 bases). Germline V gives CDR1 SNHLY, CDR2 FYNNEI. This CDR3 spans 14 amino acids. V lost 7 bases and J lost 0, with 13 bases in between. The CDR3 sequence: CASKQDGSSYEQYF. The CDR3 bases are TGTGCCAGCAAGCAGGACGGGAGCTCCTACGAGCAGTACTTC.

The chain carries TRBV12-3 or TRBV12-4 and TRBJ1-1; no clear D. CDR3 size: 12 residues. Trimming took 4 bases from V and 4 from J, leaving 7 bases between them. As DNA, the CDR3 is TGTGCCAGCAGTTATGGTAGCACTGAAGCTTTCTTT. Translation gives CASSYGSTEAFF.

The CDR3 DNA follows: TGTGCCAGCAGTGCGGCCGGGACAGGGAACTATGGCTACACCTTC. Amino acid sequence: CASSAAGTGNYGYTF. The rearrangement joins TRBV27 to TRBJ1-2; TRBD1 agrees at 9 bases. The germline CDR1 and CDR2 sequences are MNHEY and SMNVEV (reference sequence). With 5 bases clipped from V and 2 bases from J, the junction kept 6 bases outside the gene matches. This CDR3 region has 15 residues.